Described below is a single T cell receptor (beta chain) sequence and its context. Its target is not known. Other DNA variants within this sample encode the same CDR3. This entry belongs to a study of radiation and T cells in renal cell carcinoma. The time point was: baseline pretreatment blood. Treatment described: 15 Gy SBRT to primary tumor, nephrectomy 4 weeks later. After SBRT, blood was collected at 2 and 4 weeks, plus baseline. Per germline, CDR1 SGHRS and CDR2 YFSETQ. The CDR3 contains 14 residues. With V trimmed by 0 bases and J by 1 base, 1 base remained unmatched. Whole-study findings and limits: In blood, top tumor clones expanded by 2 weeks, shrinking by 4. No pretreatment tumor biopsies were available for baseline clonotypes.

Sequencing was performed with immunoSEQ multiplex PCR; in TCRdb, only in-frame clones are kept and a portion is missing. This sample yields more than 140,000 clones, of which 75% to 90% are seen a single time; under 25% belongs to the top ten. The sequences come from blood, collected from a patient whose treatment included radiotherapy and nephrectomy. This sequence joins TRBV5-1 and TRBJ2-7, with 7 nucleotides matching TRBD1. The receptor was derived from a woman aged 50 to 60 with renal cell carcinoma. The CDR3 loop is CASSLDRGSYEQYF. The CDR3 DNA follows: TGCGCCAGCAGCTTGGACAGGGGTTCCTACGAGCAGTACTTC.